These 29 T cell receptor beta chains came from one sample sequenced in a study of blood T cell repertoires in COVID-19. Measured with immunoSEQ multiplex PCR; TCRdb has only the in-frame clones, and not every one. The table lists approximately 260,000 clones, roughly nine tenths of them singletons. The source material was peripheral blood. These receptors were collected from a man younger than 35 with active or convalescent COVID-19.

CDR3 loop: CASGSGGTDTQYF. CDR3 coding DNA: TGTGCCAGCGGCTCAGGGGGCACAGATACGCAGTATTTT. This chain links TRBV7-3 with TRBJ2-3; TRBD1 is a possible D gene (6 bases). V lost 8 bases to trimming and J lost 1 base, with 10 bases between them. This CDR3 region has 13 residues. The germline CDR1 and CDR2 sequences are SGHTA and FQGTGA.

In its sample, this clone was seen once. V is TRBV5-1 and J is TRBJ2-7; TRBD1 is a possible D gene (6 bases). The CDR3 contains 12 residues. Germline V lookup: CDR1 SGHRS, CDR2 YFSETQ. V lost 4 bases and J 6 bases, leaving 11 bases between the germline ends. CDR3 protein: CASSPGDGEQYF. For the CDR3, the DNA is TGCGCCAGCAGCCCAGGGGACGGCGAGCAGTACTTC. Variable domain in full (rest from reference TRBV5-1 and TRBJ2-7): KAGVTQTPRYLIKTRGQQVTLSCSPISGHRSVSWYQQTPGQGLQFLFEYFSETQRNKGNFPGRFSGRQFSNSRSEMNVSTLELGDSALYLCASSPGDGEQYFGPGTRLTVT.

The chain joins TRBV6-5 to TRBJ1-3; D call uncertain. V lost 5 bases, J lost 4 bases, and 12 bases lay in between. The CDR3 extends over 14 amino acids. Germline V gives CDR1 MNHEY, CDR2 SVGAGI. The CDR3 DNA follows: TGTGCCAGCAGTAGTTCCGGGGAAGGAAACACCATATATTTT. Translating gives CASSSSGEGNTIYF.

The chain employs TRBV11-2 and TRBJ1-1; D is uncertain. Germline V gene data show CDR1 as SGHAT and CDR2 as FQNNGV. Between the trimmed V and J ends, which lost 4 bases and 5 bases, there was a span of 14 bases. The CDR3 loop spans 14 amino acids. The CDR3 DNA is TGTGCCAGCAGCTCGCCACGACAAGGTACTGAAGCTTTCTTT. Protein product: CASSSPRQGTEAFF.

The chain recombines TRBV2 with TRBJ1-6, with a possible D match to TRBD1 (6 bases). This CDR3 spans 16 amino acids. Trimming took 4 bases from V and 7 from J, leaving 17 bases between them. Germline V CDR1 and CDR2: SNHLY, FYNNEI. For the CDR3, the DNA is TGTGCCAGCAGTGCGGGCCCGGACAGACTGAATTCACCCCTCCACTTT. Residues: CASSAGPDRLNSPLHF.

J is TRBJ1-1 and V is TRBV12-3 or TRBV12-4; D perhaps matches TRBD1 (6 bases). V lost 6 bases and J lost 5, with 13 bases in between. The CDR3 has 13 residues. The CDR3 reads CASRSGVGTEAFF. CDR3 in DNA: TGTGCCAGCAGGTCAGGGGTTGGAACTGAAGCTTTCTTT.

This clone was counted between two and nine times. V usage is TRBV18 and J usage is TRBJ2-1; 10 bases are shared with TRBD1. V gave up 3 bases and J gave up 13 bases; unmatched junction bases: 15. CDR3 length: 16 amino acids. The germline V gene encodes CDR1 KGHSH and CDR2 LQKENI. As DNA, the CDR3 is TGTGCCAGCTCACCCTTTGATCGGGACAGGGGCTACGGCCAGTTCTTC. Amino acid sequence: CASSPFDRDRGYGQFF.

Worth noting for this clone: In the same sample, other DNA sequences code for this CDR3. V gene TRBV6-5 combines with J gene TRBJ1-1; D perhaps matches TRBD1 (5 bases). Deletions cut 6 bases from V and 1 base from J, with 9 bases between. Per the germline V gene, CDR1 is MNHEY and CDR2 is SVGAGI. The CDR3 consists of 13 residues. The DNA for the CDR3 is TGTGCCAGCAGCCCCAGGGAGAACACTGAAGCTTTCTTT. Its translation: CASSPRENTEAFF.

With regard to this clone: The sample holds other DNA sequences that translate to the same CDR3. The V gene is TRBV20-1, the J gene TRBJ1-1; no clear D gene. The V gene's germline CDR1 is DFQATT and CDR2 SNEGSKA (reference sequence). Deletions cut 5 bases from V and 1 base from J, with 5 bases between. The CDR3 runs to 11 residues. CDR3 sequence (DNA): TGCAGTGCTTCCCAGAACACTGAAGCTTTCTTT. Amino acids: CSASQNTEAFF.

V gene TRBV4-1 combines with J gene TRBJ2-3, with no clear D. This CDR3 spans 13 amino acids. The germline gives CDR1 MGHRA, CDR2 YSYEKL. V lost 5 bases, J lost 1 base, and 7 bases lay in between. The CDR3 is CASSTIGTDTQYF. As DNA, the CDR3 is TGCGCCAGCAGCACGATAGGCACAGATACGCAGTATTTT.

The chain recombines TRBV30 with TRBJ1-5; no firm D call. The CDR3 loop spans 13 amino acids. The V end was cut by 8 bases, the J end by 0 bases, with 11 bases between. Germline V gene data show CDR1 as GTSNPN and CDR2 as SVGIG (reference sequence). The CDR3 protein is CAASEYSNQPQHF. The DNA of the CDR3 is TGTGCCGCCTCCGAGTATAGCAATCAGCCCCAGCATTTT.

The V gene is TRBV18, the J gene TRBJ1-5; D is ambiguous. V gave up 3 bases and J gave up 9 bases, with 12 bases separating them. The CDR3 is made up of 13 amino acids. Per the germline V gene, CDR1 is KGHSH and CDR2 is LQKENI. The CDR3 sequence is CASSPGYRGPQHF. CDR3 coding DNA: TGTGCCAGCTCACCGGGTTATCGGGGGCCCCAGCATTTT. Full variable domain (missing parts from reference TRBV18 and TRBJ1-5): NAGVMQNPRHLVRRRGQEARLRCSPMKGHSHVYWYRQLPEEGLKFMVYLQKENIIDESGMPKERFSAEFPKEGPSILRIQQVVRGDSAAYFCASSPGYRGPQHFGDGTRLSIL.

V gene TRBV19 combines with J gene TRBJ2-3, with D possibly matching TRBD2 (5 bases). This CDR3 comprises 14 residues. The germline CDR1 and CDR2 sequences are LNHDA and SQIVND (reference sequence). The ends were cut back, 3 bases at V and 3 bases at J, with 10 bases in the middle. The DNA of the CDR3 is TGTGCCAGTAGTATTGTGACTACAACAGATACGCAGTATTTT. Its protein product is CASSIVTTTDTQYF.

The J gene is TRBJ1-6, the V gene TRBV18, with D possibly TRBD1 on 6 matching bases. V shed 3 bases and J shed 8 bases, with 14 bases lying between them. Germline-derived CDR1 and CDR2 are KGHSH and LQKENI. CDR3 length: 15 residues. The CDR3 sequence is CASSPRQDVDSPLHF. CDR3 coding DNA: TGTGCCAGCTCACCCAGACAGGATGTGGATTCACCCCTCCACTTT.

J is TRBJ2-7 and V is TRBV4-1, with 7 positions matching TRBD1. Germline CDR1 MGHRA, CDR2 YSYEKL. The CDR3 totals 16 residues. V trimming: 0 bases; J trimming: 1 base; junction bases outside the gene matches: 6. DNA of the CDR3: TGCGCCAGCAGCCAAGAGGTTAGGGACAGATCCTACGAGCAGTACTTC. Protein: CASSQEVRDRSYEQYF.

The rearrangement joins TRBV28 to TRBJ1-3, with TRBD1 matching 7 bases. The CDR3 sequence is 16 residues long. J gave up 5 bases and V 6 bases, and 13 bases lay outside the gene matches. CDR1 and CDR2 (germline): MDHEN, SYDVKM. For the CDR3, the DNA is TGTGCCAGCAGCAATATCGACAGGGTTTCGAGAAACACCATATATTTT. Its protein is CASSNIDRVSRNTIYF. Based on the CDR3 plus reference TRBV28 and TRBJ1-3, the full variable domain is DVKVTQSSRYLVKRTGEKVFLECVQDMDHENMFWYRQDPGLGLRLIYFSYDVKMKEKGDIPEGYSVSREKKERFSLILESASTNQTSMYLCASSNIDRVSRNTIYFGEGSWLTVV.

This clone has just one count. V is TRBV5-1 and J is TRBJ2-2; D gene ambiguous. Trimming left V 0 bases short and J 3 bases short, with 9 bases between. The CDR3 covers 15 residues. CDR1 is SGHRS, CDR2 YFSETQ, per germline. CDR3 amino acids: CASSLGVSDTGELFF. The CDR3 region has the DNA TGCGCCAGCAGCTTGGGAGTTTCCGACACCGGGGAGCTGTTTTTT. The full variable domain, with the rest looked up from reference TRBV5-1 and TRBJ2-2, is KAGVTQTPRYLIKTRGQQVTLSCSPISGHRSVSWYQQTPGQGLQFLFEYFSETQRNKGNFPGRFSGRQFSNSRSEMNVSTLELGDSALYLCASSLGVSDTGELFFGEGSRLTVL.

This clone appeared a single time. The chain uses TRBV6-5 and TRBJ1-6, with D maybe TRBD1 (6 bases). V was trimmed by 0 bases and J by 8 bases, leaving 14 bases between them. The CDR3 contains 16 residues. CDR1 MNHEY and CDR2 SVGAGI come from the germline V gene. In nucleotides, the CDR3 is TGTGCCAGCAGTTACTCGAGTGGACAGACGTATTCACCCCTCCACTTT. Translated, it gives CASSYSSGQTYSPLHF.

The chain joins TRBV29-1 to TRBJ1-1; no reliable D call. CDR1 and CDR2 (germline): SQVTM, ANQGSEA. V was cut by 8 bases and J by 0 bases, with 10 bases left in between. The CDR3 length is 12 residues. The CDR3 DNA reads TGCAGCTCTAACAGCCTGAACACTGAAGCTTTCTTT. Protein sequence: CSSNSLNTEAFF.

Concerning this clone itself: Other DNA sequences in the same sample also yield this CDR3. V and J are TRBV7-9 and TRBJ1-2, with D hard to call. The germline V gene has CDR1 SEHNR and CDR2 FQNEAQ (reference sequence). The germline V and J ends were trimmed by 3 bases and 3 bases, with 5 bases remaining between them. This CDR3 is 12 amino acids long. In DNA form, the CDR3 reads TGTGCCAGCAGCTTGGGAGACTATGGCTACACCTTC. Its translation: CASSLGDYGYTF.

The chain couples TRBV5-5 to TRBJ2-3; possibly TRBD1 for D (5 bases). The germline CDR1 and CDR2 sequences are SGHKS and YYEKEE (reference sequence). The CDR3 has 15 residues. V dropped 2 bases and J dropped 2 bases, with 12 bases sitting between them. CDR3 amino acids: CASSFLDGHTDTQYF. CDR3 nucleotide sequence: TGTGCCAGCAGCTTTTTGGACGGACACACAGATACGCAGTATTTT. Filled out from reference TRBV5-5 and TRBJ2-3, the complete variable domain reads DAGVTQSPTHLIKTRGQQVTLRCSPISGHKSVSWYQQVLGQGPQFIFQYYEKEERGRGNFPDRFSARQFPNYSSELNVNALLLGDSALYLCASSFLDGHTDTQYFGPGTRLTVL.

The chain has TRBV11-2 and TRBJ2-1; 8 positions agree with TRBD2. The V and J ends lost 3 bases and 5 bases, in that order; junction bases with no gene match: 6. The CDR3 sequence is 15 residues long. Germline CDR1 SGHAT, CDR2 FQNNGV. Written as DNA, the CDR3 is TGTGCCAGCAGCTTTGGTCTAGCGGGTCACAATGAGCAGTTCTTC. Its protein is CASSFGLAGHNEQFF.

The chain employs TRBV2 and TRBJ1-1; D ambiguous. The CDR3 covers 13 residues. Germline CDR1 reads SNHLY; CDR2 reads FYNNEI. Trimming took off 4 bases at V and 1 base at J, with 7 bases between the two ends. The CDR3 region is CASSVKPNTEAFF. The CDR3 bases are TGTGCCAGCAGTGTAAAGCCGAACACTGAAGCTTTCTTT.

The chain couples TRBV7-9 to TRBJ2-5; 11 bases agree with TRBD2. Germline V gives CDR1 SEHNR, CDR2 FQNEAQ (reference sequence). This CDR3 is 16 amino acids long. V shed 7 bases and J 4 bases; nucleotides not matched to a gene: 11. The CDR3 nucleotides are TGTGCCAGCATCCCCCCCGGGCTAGCGGGGGGAGAGACCCAGTACTTC. Protein sequence: CASIPPGLAGGETQYF.

This clone has a single count. This chain links TRBV4-3 with TRBJ2-3; D perhaps matches TRBD2 (6 bases). There are 16 residues in the CDR3. V shed 5 bases and J shed 0 bases, with 15 bases lying between them. CDR1 and CDR2 from the germline V gene are LGHNA and YSLEER. The CDR3 DNA follows: TGCGCCAGCAGCGAGGCGGGGAGCTCTAGCACAGATACGCAGTATTTT. This translates into CASSEAGSSSTDTQYF.

The chain uses TRBV5-4 and TRBJ2-1; TRBD2 matches at 9 bases. Trimming at V came to 4 bases and at J to 2 bases, leaving 7 bases not matched to a gene. Germline V gene sequence: CDR1 SGHNT, CDR2 YYREEE (reference sequence). The CDR3 is 16 residues long. CDR3 in amino acids: CASSQSTSGAYNEQFF. The CDR3, as DNA: TGTGCCAGCAGCCAATCGACTAGCGGAGCCTACAATGAGCAGTTCTTC.

The chain carries TRBV7-2 and TRBJ1-2; D may be TRBD1 (6 bases). Trimming took off 5 bases at V and 4 bases at J, with 14 bases between the two ends. Germline V lookup: CDR1 SGHTA, CDR2 FQGNSA. The CDR3 spans 14 residues. CDR3 region: CASSKQGRGYGYTF. CDR3 nucleotide sequence: TGTGCCAGCAGCAAACAGGGTCGGGGCTATGGCTACACCTTC. The variable domain in full, completed from reference TRBV7-2 and TRBJ1-2, reads GAGVSQSPSNKVTEKGKDVELRCDPISGHTALYWYRQSLGQGLEFLIYFQGNSAPDKSGLPSDRFSAERTGGSVSTLTIQRTQQEDSAVYLCASSKQGRGYGYTFGSGTRLTVV.

This clone was observed a handful of times. The chain recombines TRBV19 with TRBJ2-3; 8 nucleotides agree with TRBD1. Germline CDR1 and CDR2: LNHDA and SQIVND (reference sequence). The CDR3 is made up of 15 amino acids. V shed 6 bases and J 2 bases; nucleotides not matched to a gene: 7. The CDR3 loop is CASSLTGENTDTQYF. CDR3 DNA: TGTGCCAGTAGCCTGACAGGGGAGAACACAGATACGCAGTATTTT.

The gene calls are TRBV5-1 and TRBJ1-1; TRBD1 agrees at 8 bases. The CDR3 has 17 residues. V lost 1 base to trimming and J lost 0 bases; unmatched junction nucleotides: 8. Per the germline V gene, CDR1 is SGHRS and CDR2 is YFSETQ. CDR3 loop: CASSLLIRDRMNTEAFF. Here the CDR3 DNA reads TGCGCCAGCAGCTTGTTGATTAGGGACAGGATGAACACTGAAGCTTTCTTT.